These 8 T cell receptor beta chains were sequenced from one sample in a study of molecular identifiers for immune sequencing clone quantification. MiXCR, run by TCRdb on the PCR reads, gives a single entry per CDR3 protein. Among about 65,000 distinct CDR3 sequences listed, about 18% were seen once. Sequencing used naive CD8+ T cells from blood, with Jurkat cell RNA spiked in. Subset given: FACS-sorted CD8+CD4-CCR7+CD45RA+ naive T cells. Receptors originate from a human donor in good health. Some libraries in this study had Jurkat cell RNA spiked in.

The rearrangement joins TRBV10-2 to TRBJ2-2, with a weak D call TRBD1 (6 bases). Germline CDR1 is WSHSY and CDR2 is SAAADI. V was shortened by 7 bases and J by 1 base, with 13 bases between the two germline ends. The CDR3 is 15 residues long. The CDR3 loop is CASIGATGNTGELFF. The CDR3 nucleotides are TGCGCCAGCATAGGGGCGACAGGGAACACCGGGGAGCTGTTTTTT.

Remarks on this clonotype: A much bigger clone sits one base away, suggesting this may be a read error. Because the CDR3 is missing its conserved closing phenylalanine or tryptophan, this is likely a read error. The chain joins TRBV9 to TRBJ2-7; D is unclear. V lost 0 bases to trimming and J lost 5 bases, with 18 bases between them. The CDR3 extends over 16 amino acids. The germline gives CDR1 SGDLS, CDR2 YYNGEE. The CDR3 sequence is CASSVGGGNPLNEQYL. DNA for the CDR3: TGTGCCAGCAGCGTAGGAGGCGGTAACCCCTTGAACGAGCAGTACCTC.

This clonotype has a count of ten or more. The gene calls are TRBV4-2 and TRBJ2-7; 8 bases are shared with TRBD2. Germline assignment: CDR1 LGHNA and CDR2 YNFKEQ. There are 16 residues in the CDR3. Losses at the gene ends were 4 bases for V and 9 bases for J; bases not matched to a gene: 17. CDR3 DNA sequence: TGTGCCAGCAGCCTAAAACTAGCGGCATACCAACCAGTGCAGTACTTC. It codes for CASSLKLAAYQPVQYF.

This clonotype was counted ten times or more. The genes are TRBV24-1 and TRBJ1-5; 7 bases agree with TRBD1. The CDR3 spans 17 residues. The ends lost 8 bases at V and 0 bases at J; junction bases unmatched: 12. The germline V gene encodes CDR1 KGHDR and CDR2 SFDVKD. The DNA of the CDR3 is TGTGCCACCACGGGGGACAGACCCTGCGGTAGCAATCAGCCCCAGCATTTT. This translates into CATTGDRPCGSNQPQHF.

This sequence joins TRBV5-1 and TRBJ2-1, with D tentatively TRBD1 (6 bases). The germline V gene encodes CDR1 SGHRS and CDR2 YFSETQ. The CDR3 has 12 residues. Trimming removed 3 bases from V and 7 bases from J, with 8 bases in between. CDR3 in DNA: TGCGCCAGCAGCTGGGGACAAAATGAGCAGTTCTTC. It specifies CASSWGQNEQFF.

This clonotype was seen repeatedly, ten times or more. The chain is built from TRBV7-9 and TRBJ2-1; no firm D call. Per germline, CDR1 SEHNR and CDR2 FQNEAQ (reference sequence). Trimming stripped 3 bases from V and 9 bases from J, with 6 bases between. The CDR3 contains 11 residues. In nucleotides, the CDR3 is TGTGCCAGCAGCTTCACCGGTGAGCAGTTCTTC. It translates to CASSFTGEQFF.

This clonotype was seen repeatedly, ten times or more. The genes are TRBV28 and TRBJ2-7; TRBD1 or TRBD2 may be the D gene (5 bases each). This CDR3 comprises 14 residues. The germline V and J ends were trimmed by 3 bases and 3 bases, with 12 bases remaining between them. Germline V lookup: CDR1 MDHEN, CDR2 SYDVKM. CDR3 DNA sequence: TGTGCCAGCAGTTTCCTGGGGGAGAGCTACGAGCAGTACTTC. It is translated as CASSFLGESYEQYF.

This clonotype showed up many times. The chain is built from TRBV5-5 and TRBJ2-7, with TRBD1 as a possible D gene (5 bases). Germline values: CDR1 SGHKS, CDR2 YYEKEE (reference sequence). This CDR3 contains 13 residues. V was clipped by 3 bases and J by 3 bases, with 10 bases between them. CDR3 loop: CASSSSDSYEQYF. CDR3 DNA sequence: TGTGCCAGCAGCTCAAGTGACAGCTACGAGCAGTACTTC.